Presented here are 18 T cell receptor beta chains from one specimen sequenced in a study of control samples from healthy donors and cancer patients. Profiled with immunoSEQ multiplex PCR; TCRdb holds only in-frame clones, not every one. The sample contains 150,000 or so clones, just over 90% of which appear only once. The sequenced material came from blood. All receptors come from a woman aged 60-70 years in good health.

The CDR3 is CASSLPGQANGYTF. The CDR3 bases are TGTGCCAGCAGCTTGCCGGGACAAGCGAATGGCTACACCTTC. The chain links TRBV6-6 to TRBJ1-2, with a weak D call TRBD1 (6 bases). Per germline, CDR1 MNHNY and CDR2 SVGAGI (reference sequence). V lost 6 bases and J lost 6, with 17 bases in between. The CDR3 has 14 amino acids.

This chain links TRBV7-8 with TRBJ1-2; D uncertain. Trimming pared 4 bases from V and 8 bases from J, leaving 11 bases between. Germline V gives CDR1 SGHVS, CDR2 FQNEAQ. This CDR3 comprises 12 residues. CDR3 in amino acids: CASSSPGGGYTF. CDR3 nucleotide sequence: TGTGCCAGCAGCTCTCCGGGAGGAGGCTACACCTTC.

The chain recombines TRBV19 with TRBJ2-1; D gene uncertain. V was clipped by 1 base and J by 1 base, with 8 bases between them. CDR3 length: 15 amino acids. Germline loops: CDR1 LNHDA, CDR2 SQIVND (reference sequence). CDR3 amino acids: CASSIGPGSYNEQFF. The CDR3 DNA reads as TGTGCCAGTAGTATAGGGCCTGGATCCTACAATGAGCAGTTCTTC.

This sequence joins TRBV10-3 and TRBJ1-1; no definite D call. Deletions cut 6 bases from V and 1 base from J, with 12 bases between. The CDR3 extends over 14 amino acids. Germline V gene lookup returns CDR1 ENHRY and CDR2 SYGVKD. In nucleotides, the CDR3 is TGTGCCATCAGCATACTAGGAGGGAACACTGAAGCTTTCTTT. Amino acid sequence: CAISILGGNTEAFF.

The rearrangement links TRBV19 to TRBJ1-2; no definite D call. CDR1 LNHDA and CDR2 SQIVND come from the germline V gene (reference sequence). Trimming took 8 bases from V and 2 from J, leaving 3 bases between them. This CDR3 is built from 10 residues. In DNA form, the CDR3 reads TGTGCCAGTCGAAACTATGGCTACACCTTC. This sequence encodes CASRNYGYTF. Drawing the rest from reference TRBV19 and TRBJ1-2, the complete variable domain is DGGITQSPKYLFRKEGQNVTLSCEQNLNHDAMYWYRQDPGQGLRLIYYSQIVNDFQKGDIAEGYSVSREKKESFPLTVTSAQKNPTAFYLCASRNYGYTFGSGTRLTVV.

This chain's CDR3 is CASSPLGLADSYNEQFF. CDR3 sequence (DNA): TGTGCCAGCAGCCCCCTCGGACTAGCGGACTCCTACAATGAGCAGTTCTTC. The chain uses TRBV14 and TRBJ2-1; 10 nucleotides agree with TRBD2. CDR3 length: 17 amino acids. The germline V gene has CDR1 SGHDN and CDR2 FVKESK. V was pared by 4 bases and J by 0 bases, with 6 bases of the junction left unmatched.

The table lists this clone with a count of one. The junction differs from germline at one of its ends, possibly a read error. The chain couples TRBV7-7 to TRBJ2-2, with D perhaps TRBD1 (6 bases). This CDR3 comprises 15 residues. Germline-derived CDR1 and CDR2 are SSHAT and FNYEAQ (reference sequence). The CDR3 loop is CASSFRDINTGELFF. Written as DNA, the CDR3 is TGTGCTAGCAGCTTCCGGGACATTAACACCGGGGAGCTGTTTTTT.

The CDR3 bases are TGTGCCAGCGGGGTAGGGAACTATGGCTACACCTTC. Translating gives CASGVGNYGYTF. The chain employs TRBV5-6 and TRBJ1-2; D uncertain. V was shortened by 7 bases and J by 2 bases, with 9 bases between the two germline ends. Looked up from germline, CDR1 is SGHDT and CDR2 is YYEEEE. The CDR3 is 12 amino acids.

The CDR3 DNA sequence: TGTGCCAGCAGATCGACTCAGATCCCTGGAAACACCATATATTTT. This encodes CASRSTQIPGNTIYF. V gene TRBV6-5 combines with J gene TRBJ1-3, with D unclear. Trimming stripped 6 bases from V and 2 bases from J, with 14 bases between. The CDR3 spans 15 residues. Looked up from germline, CDR1 is MNHEY and CDR2 is SVGAGI.

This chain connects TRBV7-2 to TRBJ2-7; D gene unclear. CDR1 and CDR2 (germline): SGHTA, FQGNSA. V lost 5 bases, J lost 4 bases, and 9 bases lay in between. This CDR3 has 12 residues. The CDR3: CASSLLEYEQYF. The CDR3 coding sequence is TGTGCCAGCAGCCTTCTAGAATACGAGCAGTACTTC.

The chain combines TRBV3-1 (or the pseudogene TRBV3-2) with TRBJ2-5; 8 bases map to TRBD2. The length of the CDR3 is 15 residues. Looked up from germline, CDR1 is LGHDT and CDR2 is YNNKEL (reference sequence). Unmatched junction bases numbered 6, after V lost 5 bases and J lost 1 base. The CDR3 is CASSEALAGQETQYF. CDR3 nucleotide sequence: TGTGCCAGCAGCGAAGCCCTAGCGGGCCAAGAGACCCAGTACTTC.

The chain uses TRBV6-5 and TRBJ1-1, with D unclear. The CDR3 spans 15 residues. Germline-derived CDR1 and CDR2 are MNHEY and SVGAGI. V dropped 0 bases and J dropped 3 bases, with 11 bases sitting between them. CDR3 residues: CASSYSSYGDTEAFF. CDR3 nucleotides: TGTGCCAGCAGTTACTCGAGCTACGGGGACACTGAAGCTTTCTTT.

The CDR3 loop reads CASSSGYGNQPQHF. CDR3 coding DNA: TGTGCCAGCAGCTCAGGGTACGGCAATCAGCCCCAGCATTTT. This chain joins TRBV11-2 and TRBJ1-5, with D perhaps matching TRBD1 (5 bases). In germline, CDR1 is SGHAT, CDR2 FQNNGV. V was clipped by 4 bases and J by 2 bases, with 9 bases between them. The CDR3 has 14 residues.

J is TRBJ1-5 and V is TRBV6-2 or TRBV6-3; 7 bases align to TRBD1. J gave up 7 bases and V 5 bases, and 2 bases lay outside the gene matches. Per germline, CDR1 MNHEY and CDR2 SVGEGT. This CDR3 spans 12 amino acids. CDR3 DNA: TGTGCCAGCAGTACGACAGGGCAGCCCCAGCATTTT. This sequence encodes CASSTTGQPQHF.

CDR3 sequence (DNA): TGTGCCAGCAGCTCGGGACAGGACATCTCCTACGAGCAGTACTTC. This codes for CASSSGQDISYEQYF. V gene TRBV7-2 combines with J gene TRBJ2-7, with 8 bases lining up with TRBD1. Germline-derived CDR1 and CDR2 are SGHTA and FQGNSA. V shed 4 bases and J 0 bases; nucleotides not matched to a gene: 5. The CDR3 sequence is 15 residues long.

This CDR3 is CASSHPDRTYGYTF. DNA of the CDR3: TGCGCCAGCAGCCACCCGGACAGAACTTATGGCTACACCTTC. The genes are TRBV4-3 and TRBJ1-2; perhaps TRBD1 as D (6 bases). Trimming removed 3 bases from V and 5 bases from J, with 13 bases in between. The CDR3 is 14 residues long. CDR1 is LGHNA and CDR2 is YSLEER in the germline V gene.

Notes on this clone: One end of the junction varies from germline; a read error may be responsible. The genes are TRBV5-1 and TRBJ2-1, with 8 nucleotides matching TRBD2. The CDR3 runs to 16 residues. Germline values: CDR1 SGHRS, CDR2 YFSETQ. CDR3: CARSRGVAGFYNEQFF. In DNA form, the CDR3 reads TGCGCCCGCAGCCGGGGGGTAGCGGGGTTCTACAATGAGCAGTTCTTC.

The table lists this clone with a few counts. The CDR3 region has the DNA TGTGCCAGCAGTTATGGAATGGACACTGAAGCTTTCTTT. It specifies CASSYGMDTEAFF. The chain has TRBV6-5 and TRBJ1-1; D is uncertain. The V end lost 3 bases, the J end lost 3 bases, and 8 bases lay between the germline ends. The CDR3 is 13 residues long. Germline loops: CDR1 MNHEY, CDR2 SVGAGI.